This T cell receptor beta chain was captured by sequencing in a study of blood T cell repertoires in COVID-19 (dated by TCRdb to about 2020). Study-level background: Samples from collaborators originated in the United States, Italy and Spain and spanned both the acute and convalescent phases of COVID-19. The material from the prospective study consisted of cDNA or gDNA derived from T cells, B-cell-depleted T cells, or PBMCs. The dataset comprised deeply sampled blood TCRbeta repertoires from subjects exposed to, actively infected with, or recovered from COVID-19. The repertoires were made available in a free public database intended to serve as a resource for research on the immune response to SARS-CoV-2. The samples were drawn from the first 160 participants of the ongoing ImmuneRACE study and from over 950 subjects provided by 6 global collaborators. The sample metadata nearly always contained a de-identified subject ID, COVID-19 status, age in years and sex. HLA class I and class II types, where available, came from metadata supplied by the sample provider rather than from assay-based typing. Results and caveats for the whole study, not just this receptor: The quantity of clinical and demographic metadata differed by source and by participant and was supplied without curation.

A second Seattle source provided samples from volunteer blood donors who had recovered from COVID-19. Collaborating institutions collected whole blood in K2EDTA tubes following their own protocols. For TCRbeta analysis, collaborator samples were shipped as frozen whole blood, as isolated PBMCs, or as DNA extracted from either sample type. Trimming removed 1 base from V and 0 bases from J, leaving 10 bases between the germline ends. The CDR3 numbers 14 residues from cysteine through phenylalanine. Only the CDR3 portion is preserved as DNA: 42 bases, with reading frame beginning at the first base. The germline V gene (reference sequence) supplies CDR1 GTSNPN and CDR2 SVGIG. With respect to this clone: The clone's antigen remains unknown. No much larger clone is present one base from it, and per-base qualities are unavailable.

TCRbeta CDR3 regions were amplified from genomic DNA using the immunoSEQ Assay, a bias-controlled multiplex PCR. Under the source paper's analysis protocol: The number of nucleated cells in each sample was estimated by amplification of reference gene primers within the assay. Sequence reads were collapsed and filtered to measure the absolute abundance of every unique TCRbeta CDR3 rearrangement. For each sample, productive Simpson clonality was calculated by taking the square root of Simpson's diversity index across productive rearrangements. TCRdb carries this immuneACCESS record with in-frame sequences only. Its versions omit some clonotypes, under half of them owing to an unresolved V gene in the studies checked, with the rest unexplained. The V and J calls and clone size come from that table; D and trimming were worked out from the DNA. A total of some 130,000 clones appear in this sample, about 78% of them only once. Roughly 9.8% of the sample is taken by the ten largest.

This receptor was identified in a man aged 55 to 70 who had recovered from COVID-19. Here the chain combines TRBV30 and TRBJ2-7, and the D gene may be TRBD1, 7 bases matching. The source material was peripheral blood. The DNA is as follows: TGTGCCTGGAGTGCAGGGGGGAGCTCCTACGAGCAGTACTTC. Translated, this gives CAWSAGGSSYEQYF. The full variable domain, with segments outside the CDR3 supplied by the reference TRBV30 and TRBJ2-7 proteins, appears as SQTIHQWPATLVQPVGSPLSLECTVEGTSNPNLYWYRQAAGRGLQLLFYSVGIGQISSEVPQNLSASRPQDRQFILSSKKLLLSDSGFYLCAWSAGGSSYEQYFGPGTRLTVT.